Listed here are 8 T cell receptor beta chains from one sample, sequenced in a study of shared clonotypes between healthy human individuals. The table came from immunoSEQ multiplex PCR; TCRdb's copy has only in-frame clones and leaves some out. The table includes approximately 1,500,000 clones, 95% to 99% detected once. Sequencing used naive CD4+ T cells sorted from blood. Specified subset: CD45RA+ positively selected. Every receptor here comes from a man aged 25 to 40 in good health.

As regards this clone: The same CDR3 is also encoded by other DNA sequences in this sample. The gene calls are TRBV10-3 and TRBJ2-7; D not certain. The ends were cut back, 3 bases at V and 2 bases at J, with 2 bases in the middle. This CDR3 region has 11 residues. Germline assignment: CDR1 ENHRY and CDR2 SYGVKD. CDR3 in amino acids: CAISDTYEQYF. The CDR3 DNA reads TGTGCCATCAGTGATACCTACGAGCAGTACTTC.

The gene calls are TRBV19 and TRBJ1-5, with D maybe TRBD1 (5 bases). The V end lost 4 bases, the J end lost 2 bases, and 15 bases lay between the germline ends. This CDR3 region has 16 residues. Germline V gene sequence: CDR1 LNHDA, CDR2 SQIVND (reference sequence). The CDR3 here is CASSTRVRGGNQPQHF. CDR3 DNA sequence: TGTGCCAGTAGTACGAGGGTTCGGGGCGGCAATCAGCCCCAGCATTTT.

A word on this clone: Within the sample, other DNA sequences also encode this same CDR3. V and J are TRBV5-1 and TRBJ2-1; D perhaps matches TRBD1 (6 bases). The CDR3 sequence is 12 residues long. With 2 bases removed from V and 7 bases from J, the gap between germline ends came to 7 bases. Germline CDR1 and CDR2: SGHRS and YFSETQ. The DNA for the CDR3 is TGCGCCAGCAGCTTCCAGGGGAATGAGCAGTTCTTC. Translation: CASSFQGNEQFF.

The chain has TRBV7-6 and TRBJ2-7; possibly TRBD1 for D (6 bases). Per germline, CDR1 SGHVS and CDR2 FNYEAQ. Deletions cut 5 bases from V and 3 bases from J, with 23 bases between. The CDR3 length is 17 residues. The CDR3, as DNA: TGTGCCAGCAGCCCAAGTAATAGGCTCTCAGGGGTCTACGAGCAGTACTTC. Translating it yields CASSPSNRLSGVYEQYF.

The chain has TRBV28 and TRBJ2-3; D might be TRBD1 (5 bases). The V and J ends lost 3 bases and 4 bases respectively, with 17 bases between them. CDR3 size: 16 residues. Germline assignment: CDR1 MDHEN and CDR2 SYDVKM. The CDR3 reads CASSFFGGDSPDTQYF. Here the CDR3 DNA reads TGTGCCAGCAGTTTCTTTGGCGGAGACAGCCCAGATACGCAGTATTTT.

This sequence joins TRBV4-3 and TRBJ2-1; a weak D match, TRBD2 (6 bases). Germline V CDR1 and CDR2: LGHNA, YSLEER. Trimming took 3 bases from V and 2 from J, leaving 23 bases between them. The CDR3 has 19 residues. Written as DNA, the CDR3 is TGCGCCAGCAGCCAGCCCAAGGGATCCGGGAGTCTTCCCTACAATGAGCAGTTCTTC. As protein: CASSQPKGSGSLPYNEQFF.

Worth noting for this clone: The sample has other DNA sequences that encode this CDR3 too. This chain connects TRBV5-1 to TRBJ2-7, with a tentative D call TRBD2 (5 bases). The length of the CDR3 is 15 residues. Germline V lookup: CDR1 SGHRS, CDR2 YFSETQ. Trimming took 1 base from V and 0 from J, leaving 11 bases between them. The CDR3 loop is CASSLLSGSSYEQYF. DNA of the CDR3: TGCGCCAGCAGCTTGTTGAGCGGAAGCTCCTACGAGCAGTACTTC. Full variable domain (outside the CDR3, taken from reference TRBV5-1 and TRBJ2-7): KAGVTQTPRYLIKTRGQQVTLSCSPISGHRSVSWYQQTPGQGLQFLFEYFSETQRNKGNFPGRFSGRQFSNSRSEMNVSTLELGDSALYLCASSLLSGSSYEQYFGPGTRLTVT.

CDR3 sequence: CASSRSGSSYNEQFF. CDR3 coding DNA: TGTGCCAGCAGCAGGAGCGGGAGCTCCTACAATGAGCAGTTCTTC. The chain is built from TRBV2 and TRBJ2-1; 8 nucleotides match TRBD2. The CDR3 length is 15 residues. With V trimmed by 6 bases and J by 0 bases, 4 bases remained unmatched. Germline CDR1 reads SNHLY; CDR2 reads FYNNEI.